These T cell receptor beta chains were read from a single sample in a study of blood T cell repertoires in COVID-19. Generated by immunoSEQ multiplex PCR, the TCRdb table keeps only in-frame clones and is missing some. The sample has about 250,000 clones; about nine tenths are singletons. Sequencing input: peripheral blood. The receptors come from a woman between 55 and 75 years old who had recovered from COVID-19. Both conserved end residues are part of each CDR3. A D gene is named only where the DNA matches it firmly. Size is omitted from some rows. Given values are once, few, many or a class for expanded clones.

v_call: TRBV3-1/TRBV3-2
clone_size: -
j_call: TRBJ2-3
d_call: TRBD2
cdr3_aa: CASSPGLAGGSDTQYF
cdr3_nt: TGTGCCAGCAGCCCGGGACTAGCGGGGGGCTCAGATACGCAGTATTTT

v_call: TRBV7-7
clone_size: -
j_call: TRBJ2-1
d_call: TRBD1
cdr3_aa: CASSLGTGGWNEQFF
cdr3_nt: TGTGCTAGCAGCTTGGGGACAGGGGGCTGGAATGAGCAGTTCTTC

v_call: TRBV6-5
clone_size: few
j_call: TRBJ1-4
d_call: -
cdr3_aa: CASSQQMADEKLFF
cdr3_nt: TGTGCCAGCAGTCAACAAATGGCGGATGAAAAACTGTTTTTT

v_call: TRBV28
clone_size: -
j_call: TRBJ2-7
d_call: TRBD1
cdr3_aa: CASSRGQGVAYEQYF
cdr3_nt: TGTGCCAGCAGCAGGGGACAGGGGGTCGCCTACGAGCAGTACTTC

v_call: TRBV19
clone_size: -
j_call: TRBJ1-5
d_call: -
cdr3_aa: CASSIEGSRGNQPQHF
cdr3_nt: TGTGCCAGTAGTATAGAAGGGAGTCGTGGCAATCAGCCCCAGCATTTT

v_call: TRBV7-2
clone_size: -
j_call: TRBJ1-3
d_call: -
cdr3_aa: CASSLGYSSGNTIYF
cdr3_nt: TGTGCCAGCAGCTTAGGTTACAGCTCTGGAAACACCATATATTTT

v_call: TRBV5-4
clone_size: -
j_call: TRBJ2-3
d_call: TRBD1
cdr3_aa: CASIEKTGTGGAQTQYF
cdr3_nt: TGTGCCAGCATCGAAAAGACCGGGACAGGGGGCGCGCAGACGCAGTATTTT

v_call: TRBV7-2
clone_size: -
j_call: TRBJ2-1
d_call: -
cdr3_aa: CASSLIQGNEQFF
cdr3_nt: TGTGCCAGCAGCTTGATACAGGGCAATGAGCAGTTCTTC

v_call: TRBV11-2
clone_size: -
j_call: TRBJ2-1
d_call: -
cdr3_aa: CASSPREQTERGEQFF
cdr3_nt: TGTGCCAGCAGCCCCCGGGAGCAGACAGAAAGGGGTGAGCAGTTCTTC

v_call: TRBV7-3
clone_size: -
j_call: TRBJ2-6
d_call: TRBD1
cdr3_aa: CASSTGVRGANVLTF
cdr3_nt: TGTGCCAGCAGCACAGGGGTTCGTGGGGCCAACGTCCTGACTTTC

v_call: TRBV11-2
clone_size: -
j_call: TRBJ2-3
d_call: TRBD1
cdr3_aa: CASSLDPGTGGTDTQYF
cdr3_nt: TGTGCCAGCAGCTTAGACCCCGGGACAGGTGGTACAGATACGCAGTATTTT

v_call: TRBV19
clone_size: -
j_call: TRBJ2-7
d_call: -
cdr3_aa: CASSIGSTSSYEQYF
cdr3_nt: TGTGCCAGTAGTATAGGTTCTACGAGCTCCTACGAGCAGTACTTC

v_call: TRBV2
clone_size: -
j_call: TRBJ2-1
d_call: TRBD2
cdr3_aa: CASVAGAPDNEQFF
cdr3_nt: TGTGCCAGCGTAGCGGGTGCTCCAGACAATGAGCAGTTCTTC

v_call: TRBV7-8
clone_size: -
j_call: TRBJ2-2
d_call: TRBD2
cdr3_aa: CASSLNGGANTGELFF
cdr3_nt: TGTGCCAGCAGCTTGAACGGGGGGGCGAACACCGGGGAGCTGTTTTTT

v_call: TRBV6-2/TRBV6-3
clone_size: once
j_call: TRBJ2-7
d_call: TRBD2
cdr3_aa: CASSASGGPAYEQYF
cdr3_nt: TGTGCCAGCAGTGCTAGCGGGGGGCCCGCCTACGAGCAGTACTTC

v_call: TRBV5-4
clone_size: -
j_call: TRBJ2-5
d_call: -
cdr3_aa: CASSLQGQETQYF
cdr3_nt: TGTGCCAGCAGCTTGCAGGGCCAAGAGACCCAGTACTTC

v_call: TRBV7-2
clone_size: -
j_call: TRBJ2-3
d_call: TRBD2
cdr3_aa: CASSLVALAGFTDTQYF
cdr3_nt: TGTGCCAGCAGCTTAGTTGCCCTAGCGGGCTTCACAGATACGCAGTATTTT

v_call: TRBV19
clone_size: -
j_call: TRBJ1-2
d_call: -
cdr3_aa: CASSIGQPSGGYTF
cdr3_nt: TGTGCCAGTAGTATCGGACAGCCTTCGGGGGGCTACACCTTC

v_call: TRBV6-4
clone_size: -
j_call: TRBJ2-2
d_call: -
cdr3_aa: CASSEAREFTGELFF
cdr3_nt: TGTGCCAGCAGTGAAGCCCGGGAATTCACCGGGGAGCTGTTTTTT

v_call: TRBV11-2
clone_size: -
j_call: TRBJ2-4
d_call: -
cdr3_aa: CASSLNRVAKNIQYF
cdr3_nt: TGTGCCAGCAGCTTAAACAGGGTCGCCAAAAACATTCAGTACTTC

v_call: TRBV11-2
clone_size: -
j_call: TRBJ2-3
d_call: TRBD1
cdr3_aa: CASSLEGAGGEDTQYF
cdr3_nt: TGTGCCAGCAGCTTAGAAGGGGCAGGGGGAGAAGATACGCAGTATTTT

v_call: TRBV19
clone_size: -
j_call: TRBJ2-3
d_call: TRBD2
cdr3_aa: CASSLRRGGSTDTQYF
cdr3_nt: TGTGCCAGTAGTTTACGGCGGGGGGGAAGCACAGATACGCAGTATTTT

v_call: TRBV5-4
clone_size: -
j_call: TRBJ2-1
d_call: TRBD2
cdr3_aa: CASSLGSGGSPYNEQFF
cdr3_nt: TGTGCCAGCAGCTTGGGTAGCGGGGGGTCCCCCTACAATGAGCAGTTCTTC

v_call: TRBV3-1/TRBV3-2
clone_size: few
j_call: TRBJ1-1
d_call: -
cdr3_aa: CASSFRQFEAFF
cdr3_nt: TGTGCCAGCAGTTTTCGACAGTTTGAAGCTTTCTTT

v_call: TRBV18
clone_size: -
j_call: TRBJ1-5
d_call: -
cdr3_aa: CASSPGGEQPQHF
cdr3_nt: TGTGCCAGCTCACCGGGGGGTGAACAGCCCCAGCATTTT

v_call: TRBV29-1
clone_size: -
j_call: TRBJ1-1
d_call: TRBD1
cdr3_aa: CSGGQVGTEAFF
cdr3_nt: TGCAGCGGGGGACAGGTCGGCACTGAAGCTTTCTTT

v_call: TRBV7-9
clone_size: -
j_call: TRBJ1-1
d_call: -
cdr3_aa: CASSLITVNTEAFF
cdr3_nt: TGTGCCAGCAGCTTAATCACAGTGAACACTGAAGCTTTCTTT

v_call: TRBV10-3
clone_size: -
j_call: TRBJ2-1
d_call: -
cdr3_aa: CASLQGERNEQFF
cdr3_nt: TGTGCCAGTCTACAGGGAGAAAGAAATGAGCAGTTCTTC

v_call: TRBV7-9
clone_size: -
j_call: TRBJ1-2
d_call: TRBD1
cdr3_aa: CASSLGTGFNYGYTF
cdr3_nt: TGTGCCAGCAGCTTAGGGACAGGATTTAACTATGGCTACACCTTC

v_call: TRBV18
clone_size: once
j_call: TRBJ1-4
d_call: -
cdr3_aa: CASSPPGGLGEKLFF
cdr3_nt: TGTGCCAGCTCACCACCCGGGGGGCTCGGGGAAAAACTGTTTTTT

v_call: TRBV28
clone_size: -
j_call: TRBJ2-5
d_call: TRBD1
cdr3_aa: CASSLGRGYQETQYF
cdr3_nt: TGTGCCAGCAGTTTAGGCAGGGGGTACCAAGAGACCCAGTACTTC

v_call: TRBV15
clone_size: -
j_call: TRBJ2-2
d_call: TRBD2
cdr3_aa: CATSRDLGLAGSNTGELFF
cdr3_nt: TGTGCCACCAGCAGAGATCTCGGACTAGCGGGGAGTAACACCGGGGAGCTGTTTTTT

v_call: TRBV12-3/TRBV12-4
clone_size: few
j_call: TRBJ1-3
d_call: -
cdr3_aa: CASSIGNTIYF
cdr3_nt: TGTGCCAGTTCAATCGGAAACACCATATATTTT

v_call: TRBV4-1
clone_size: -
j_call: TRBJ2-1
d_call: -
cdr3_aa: CASSQSGTFYNEQFF
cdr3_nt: TGCGCCAGCAGCCAATCCGGGACATTTTACAATGAGCAGTTCTTC

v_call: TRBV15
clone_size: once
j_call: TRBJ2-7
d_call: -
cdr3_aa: CATDSGTHPGEQYF
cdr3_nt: TGTGCCACTGACTCCGGGACTCACCCGGGGGAGCAGTACTTC

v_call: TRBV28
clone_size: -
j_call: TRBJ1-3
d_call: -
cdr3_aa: CASSFTGMSGNTIYF
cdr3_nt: TGTGCCAGCAGTTTTACAGGGATGTCGGGGAACACCATATATTTT

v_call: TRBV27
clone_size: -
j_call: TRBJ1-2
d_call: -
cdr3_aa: CASSLSTGTYYGYTF
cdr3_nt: TGTGCCAGCAGTTTATCAACTGGGACTTACTATGGCTACACCTTC

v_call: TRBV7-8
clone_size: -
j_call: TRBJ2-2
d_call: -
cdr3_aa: CASSPQISVTGELFF
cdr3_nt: TGTGCCAGCAGCCCACAGATAAGTGTCACCGGGGAGCTGTTTTTT

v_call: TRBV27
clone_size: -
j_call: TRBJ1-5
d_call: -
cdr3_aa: CASSPLGRNSNQPQHF
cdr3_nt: TGTGCCAGCAGTCCCCTAGGCAGAAATAGCAATCAGCCCCAGCATTTT

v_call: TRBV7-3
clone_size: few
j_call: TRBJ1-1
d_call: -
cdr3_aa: CASSWDTNTEAFF
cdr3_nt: TGTGCCAGCAGCTGGGACACCAACACTGAAGCTTTCTTT

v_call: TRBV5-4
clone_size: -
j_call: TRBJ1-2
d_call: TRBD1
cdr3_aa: CASSLVGTGAPGYTF
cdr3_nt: TGTGCCAGCAGCTTGGTAGGGACAGGGGCGCCGGGCTACACCTTC

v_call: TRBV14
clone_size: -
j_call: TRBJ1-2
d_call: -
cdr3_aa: CASSQNGLYGYTF
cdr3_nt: TGTGCCAGCAGCCAAAACGGTCTCTATGGCTACACCTTC

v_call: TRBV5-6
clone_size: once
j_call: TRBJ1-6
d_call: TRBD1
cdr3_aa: CASSFPGQADTPLHF
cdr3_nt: TGTGCCAGCAGCTTTCCGGGACAGGCTGATACACCCCTCCACTTT

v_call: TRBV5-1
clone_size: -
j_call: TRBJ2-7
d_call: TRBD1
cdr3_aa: CASIAGTGDYEQYF
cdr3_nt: TGCGCCAGCATCGCCGGGACAGGGGACTACGAGCAGTACTTC

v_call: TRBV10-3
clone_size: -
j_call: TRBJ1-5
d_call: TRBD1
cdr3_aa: CAISSGTGAHQPQHF
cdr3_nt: TGTGCCATCAGTTCCGGGACAGGGGCTCATCAGCCCCAGCATTTT

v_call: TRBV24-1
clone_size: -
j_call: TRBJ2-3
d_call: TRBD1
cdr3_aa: CATSLGQGMSGTDTQYF
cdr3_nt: TGTGCCACCAGTCTGGGACAGGGAATGAGCGGCACAGATACGCAGTATTTT

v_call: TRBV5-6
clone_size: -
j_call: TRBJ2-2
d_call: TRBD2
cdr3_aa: CASSHGRRGGRYGELFF
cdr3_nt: TGTGCCAGCAGCCACGGGAGGCGGGGGGGCCGTTACGGGGAGCTGTTTTTT

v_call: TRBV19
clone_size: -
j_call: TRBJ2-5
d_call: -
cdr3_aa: CATKPGGVKTQYF
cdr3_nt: TGTGCCACTAAACCCGGGGGTGTAAAGACCCAGTACTTC